This entry concerns a single T cell receptor beta chain. This clonotype came up many times. This clone's antigen is unknown. Qualities for individual bases were not recorded, and no much larger clone is one base off. The meaning of the sample's treatment or condition label: live attenuated yellow fever vaccine strain. Two biological replicates of bulk PBMCs were collected at each blood-draw timepoint. A standard Ficoll-Paque protocol was used to isolate PBMCs from peripheral blood. TriZol was used to extract RNA from bulk PBMCs, from CD4 and CD8 fractions, and from dextramer-positive and dextramer-negative fractions. The source of the sample is a study of T cells after yellow fever vaccination (dated 2019 in TCRdb). Some background on the complete study: Libraries from fractions with low cell numbers were prepared with the SMART-Seq v4 Ultra Low Input RNA kit. To follow T-cell clones before and after both primary and booster YFV17D yellow fever vaccination, bulk TCR alpha and beta repertoires underwent longitudinal sequencing. Blood was drawn at multiple timepoints before and after primary and secondary immunization, with bulk PBMC replicates and cell subsets isolated. The cohort comprised two healthy male donors, one aged 18 to 29 and one aged 30 to 40 years.

Study-wide conclusions, independent of this receptor: Computational filtering was required because FACS-sorted repertoires could contain abundant contaminating clonotypes from the bulk population. Compared with the primary T-cell response, the secondary T-cell response was faster but weaker, reaching its peak on day 5 rather than on day 15. Most clones expanded after primary vaccination (around 96% of CD4 and roughly 88% of CD8) were re-detected after the booster, suggesting that broad memory maintenance occurred. A small share of clonotypes was detected in both CD4 and CD8 compartments, with the overlap likely arising from convergent recombination. The study included only two donors, which limits how far the findings can be generalized.

TCR cDNA was made using 5'RACE template switching, a step that added a universal primer site and unique molecular identifiers. Priming of cDNA synthesis was performed from both the TCR alpha and TCR beta constant segments. Libraries were amplified in two PCR steps, with sample barcodes and sequencing adapters added in the second step. Sequencing of libraries was done on Illumina HiSeq 2500 (2x100 bp) or NovaSeq (2x150 bp). As for the original processing: MIGEC was used to demultiplex reads and collapse the reads into UMI consensus sequences, and MiXCR was used for V(D)J alignment. Using edgeR on replicate PBMC samples, clonotypes were called vaccine-responding if FDR was below 0.01 and the log2 fold change was above 5 up to day 15. Each bulk clonotype received a CD4 or CD8 identity based on whether the sequenced CD4 or CD8 repertoire contained that clonotype at higher abundance. The raw public data were reprocessed by TCRdb itself: fastp quality trimming at Q25, MiXCR clonotype calling, in-frame beta chains only. A single entry per CDR3 protein holds the most common genes and DNA from its merged rows. The V and J calls come from TCRdb's annotation, not from the publication. The sample table shows 300,000 to 400,000 distinct CDR3 sequences, and less than 9.5% are seen once. Around 17% of the sample lies in the top ten.

From its cysteine to its phenylalanine, the CDR3 spans 14 amino acids. Just CDR3 DNA is preserved here, 42 bases in frame from base 1. From V the trimming removes 4 bases and from J it removes 8 bases, while the gene matches leave 8 bases of the junction unaccounted for. Taken from the germline V gene, the CDR1 and CDR2 loops are ENHRY and SYGVKD. The TCR comes from a man between 18 and 35 years old who received the YFV17D yellow fever vaccine. The chain is assembled from TRBV10-3 and TRBJ2-1, with 7 middle bases fitting TRBD1. The sample here was PBMCs, taken roughly 45 days after the first yellow fever vaccination. The DNA is as follows: TGTGCCATCAGTGGGCCCGACAGGGTCCATGAGCAGTTCTTC. Its coded protein is CAISGPDRVHEQFF.